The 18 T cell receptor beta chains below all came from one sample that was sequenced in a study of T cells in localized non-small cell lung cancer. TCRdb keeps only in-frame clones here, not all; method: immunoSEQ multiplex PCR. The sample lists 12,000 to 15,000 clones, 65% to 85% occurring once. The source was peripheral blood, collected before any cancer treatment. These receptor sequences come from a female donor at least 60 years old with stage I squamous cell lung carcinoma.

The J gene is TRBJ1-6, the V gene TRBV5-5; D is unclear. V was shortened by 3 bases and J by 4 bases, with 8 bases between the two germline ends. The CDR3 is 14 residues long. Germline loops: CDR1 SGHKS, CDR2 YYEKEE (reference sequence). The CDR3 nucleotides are TGTGCCAGCAGCTGGACCCTATATAATTCACCCCTCCACTTT. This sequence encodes CASSWTLYNSPLHF.

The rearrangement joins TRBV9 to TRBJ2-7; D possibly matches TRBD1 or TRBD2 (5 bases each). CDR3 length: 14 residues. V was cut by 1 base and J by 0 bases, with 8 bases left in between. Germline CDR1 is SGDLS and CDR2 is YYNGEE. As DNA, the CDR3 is TGTGCCAGCAGCGTATGGGGGAGCTCCTACGAGCAGTACTTC. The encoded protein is CASSVWGSSYEQYF.

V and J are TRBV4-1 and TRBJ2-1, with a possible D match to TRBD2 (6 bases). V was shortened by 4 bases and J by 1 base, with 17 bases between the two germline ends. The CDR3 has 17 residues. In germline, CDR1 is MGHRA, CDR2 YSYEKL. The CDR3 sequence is CASSRSGTSASYNEQFF. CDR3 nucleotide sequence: TGCGCCAGCAGCCGATCCGGGACTTCCGCTTCCTACAATGAGCAGTTCTTC.

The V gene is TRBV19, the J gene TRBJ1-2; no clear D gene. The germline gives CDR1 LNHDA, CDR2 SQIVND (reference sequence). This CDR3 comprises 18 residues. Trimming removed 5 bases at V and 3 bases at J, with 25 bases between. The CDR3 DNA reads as TGTGCCAGTAGTGCCGGGGAGTGGGCGGGGAGCCCACACTATGGCTACACCTTC. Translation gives CASSAGEWAGSPHYGYTF.

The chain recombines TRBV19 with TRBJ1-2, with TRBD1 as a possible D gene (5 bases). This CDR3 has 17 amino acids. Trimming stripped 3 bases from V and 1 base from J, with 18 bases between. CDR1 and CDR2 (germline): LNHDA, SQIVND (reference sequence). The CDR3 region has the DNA TGTGCCAGTAGTATCCCCCGCGGGGGTTACTTTAACTATGGCTACACCTTC. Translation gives CASSIPRGGYFNYGYTF.

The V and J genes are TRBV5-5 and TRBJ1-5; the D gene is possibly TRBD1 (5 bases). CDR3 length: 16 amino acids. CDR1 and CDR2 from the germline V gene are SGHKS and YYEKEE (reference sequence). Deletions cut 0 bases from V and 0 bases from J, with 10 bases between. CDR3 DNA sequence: TGTGCCAGCAGCTTGGGAGGGGCGTATAGCAATCAGCCCCAGCATTTT. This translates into CASSLGGAYSNQPQHF. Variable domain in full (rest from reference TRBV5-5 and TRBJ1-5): DAGVTQSPTHLIKTRGQQVTLRCSPISGHKSVSWYQQVLGQGPQFIFQYYEKEERGRGNFPDRFSARQFPNYSSELNVNALLLGDSALYLCASSLGGAYSNQPQHFGDGTRLSIL.

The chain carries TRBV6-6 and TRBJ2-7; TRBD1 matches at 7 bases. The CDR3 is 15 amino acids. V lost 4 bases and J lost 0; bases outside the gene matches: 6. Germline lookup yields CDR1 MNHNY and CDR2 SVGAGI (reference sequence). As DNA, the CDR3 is TGTGCCAGCAGTTTCCTCGGGACAGACTCCTACGAGCAGTACTTC. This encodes CASSFLGTDSYEQYF.

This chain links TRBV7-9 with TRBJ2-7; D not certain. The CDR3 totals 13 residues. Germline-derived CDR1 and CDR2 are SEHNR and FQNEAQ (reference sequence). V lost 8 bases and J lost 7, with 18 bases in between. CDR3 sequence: CASSERAQKEQYF. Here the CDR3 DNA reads TGTGCCAGCTCCGAAAGGGCCCAAAAAGAGCAGTACTTC.

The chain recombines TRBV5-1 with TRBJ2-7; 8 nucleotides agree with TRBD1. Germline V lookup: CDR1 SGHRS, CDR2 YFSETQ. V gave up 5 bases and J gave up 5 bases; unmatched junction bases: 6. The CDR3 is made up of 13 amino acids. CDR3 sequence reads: CASRTDRAHEQYF. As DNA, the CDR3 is TGCGCCAGCAGAACGGACAGGGCCCACGAGCAGTACTTC.

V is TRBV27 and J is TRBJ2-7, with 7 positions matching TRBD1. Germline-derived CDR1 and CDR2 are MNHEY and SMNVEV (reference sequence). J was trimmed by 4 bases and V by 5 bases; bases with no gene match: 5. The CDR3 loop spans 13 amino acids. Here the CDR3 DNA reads TGTGCCAGCAGTCCCATACAGGGGTACGAGCAGTACTTC. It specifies CASSPIQGYEQYF.

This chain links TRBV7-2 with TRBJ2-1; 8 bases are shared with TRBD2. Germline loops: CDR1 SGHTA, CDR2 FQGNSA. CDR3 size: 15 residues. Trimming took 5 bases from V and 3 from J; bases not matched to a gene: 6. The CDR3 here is CASSPFAGGYNEQFF. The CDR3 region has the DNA TGTGCCAGCAGCCCGTTCGCGGGGGGCTACAATGAGCAGTTCTTC. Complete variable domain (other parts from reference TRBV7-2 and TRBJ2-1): GAGVSQSPSNKVTEKGKDVELRCDPISGHTALYWYRQSLGQGLEFLIYFQGNSAPDKSGLPSDRFSAERTGGSVSTLTIQRTQQEDSAVYLCASSPFAGGYNEQFFGPGTRLTVL.

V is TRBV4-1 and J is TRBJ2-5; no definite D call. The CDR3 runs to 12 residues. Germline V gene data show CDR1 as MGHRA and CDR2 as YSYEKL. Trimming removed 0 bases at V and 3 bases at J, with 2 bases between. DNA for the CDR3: TGCGCCAGCAGCCAAGAAGAAGAGACCCAGTACTTC. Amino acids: CASSQEEETQYF.

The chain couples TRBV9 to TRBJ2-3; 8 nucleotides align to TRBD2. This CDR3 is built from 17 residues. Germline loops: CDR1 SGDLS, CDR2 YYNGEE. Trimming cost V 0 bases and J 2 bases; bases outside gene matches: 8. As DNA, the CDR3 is TGTGCCAGCAGCGTAGGCCTAGCGGGTGGGTACACAGATACGCAGTATTTT. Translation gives CASSVGLAGGYTDTQYF. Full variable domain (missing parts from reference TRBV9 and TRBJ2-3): DSGVTQTPKHLITATGQRVTLRCSPRSGDLSVYWYQQSLDQGLQFLIQYYNGEERAKGNILERFSAQQFPDLHSELNLSSLELGDSALYFCASSVGLAGGYTDTQYFGPGTRLTVL.

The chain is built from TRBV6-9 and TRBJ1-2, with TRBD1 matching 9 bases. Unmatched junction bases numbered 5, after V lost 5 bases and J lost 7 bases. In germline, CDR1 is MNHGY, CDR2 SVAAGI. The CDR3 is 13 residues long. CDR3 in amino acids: CASSNRGPVGYTF. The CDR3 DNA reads TGTGCCAGCAGTAACAGGGGGCCTGTTGGCTACACCTTC.

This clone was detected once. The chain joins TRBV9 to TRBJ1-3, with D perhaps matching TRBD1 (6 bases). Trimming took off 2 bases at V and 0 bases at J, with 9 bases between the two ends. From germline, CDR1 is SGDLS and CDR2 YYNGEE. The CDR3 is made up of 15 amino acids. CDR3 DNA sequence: TGTGCCAGCAGCGTCGGGGGCGACTCTGGAAACACCATATATTTT. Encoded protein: CASSVGGDSGNTIYF. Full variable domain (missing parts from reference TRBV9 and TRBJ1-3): DSGVTQTPKHLITATGQRVTLRCSPRSGDLSVYWYQQSLDQGLQFLIQYYNGEERAKGNILERFSAQQFPDLHSELNLSSLELGDSALYFCASSVGGDSGNTIYFGEGSWLTVV.

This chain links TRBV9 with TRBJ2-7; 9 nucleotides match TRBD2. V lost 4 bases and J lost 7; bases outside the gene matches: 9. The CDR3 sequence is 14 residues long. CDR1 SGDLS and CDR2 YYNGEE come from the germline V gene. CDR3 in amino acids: CASSTGLARSEQYF. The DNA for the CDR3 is TGTGCCAGCAGCACAGGACTAGCGCGATCTGAGCAGTACTTC.

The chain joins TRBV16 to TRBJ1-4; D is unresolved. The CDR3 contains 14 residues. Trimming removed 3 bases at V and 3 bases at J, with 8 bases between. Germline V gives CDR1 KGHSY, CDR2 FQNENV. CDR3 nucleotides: TGTGCCAGCAGCCAGGGTTTTGCTAATGAAAAACTGTTTTTT. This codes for CASSQGFANEKLFF.

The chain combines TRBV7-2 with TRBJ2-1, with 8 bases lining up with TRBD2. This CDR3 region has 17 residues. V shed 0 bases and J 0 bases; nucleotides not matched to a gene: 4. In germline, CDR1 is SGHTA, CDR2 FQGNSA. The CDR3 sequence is CASSLAGGGSSYNEQFF. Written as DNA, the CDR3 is TGTGCCAGCAGCTTAGCGGGCGGGGGGAGCTCCTACAATGAGCAGTTCTTC.